This TCR beta chain was retrieved from a study of Graves' ophthalmopathy and Graves' hyperthyroidism. Study as a whole: Prior to any treatment, peripheral blood was collected at the time of initial diagnosis.

Other autoimmune diseases, uncontrolled infections, pregnancy or lactation led to the exclusion of patients. The diagnosis was founded upon clinical symptoms, serum thyroxine, TRAb, thyroid ultrasound and orbital computed tomography. Beta-chain TCR CDR3 regions were amplified from RNA transcripts. RT-PCR in the first round used HTBI primers; a second-round multiplex PCR followed. Via MiXCR, TCRdb re-called the multiplex PCR reads, giving one row per CDR3 protein. The repertoire consists of over 650,000 distinct CDR3 sequences, with approximately 39% occurring once and the leading ten covering 2.5% to 3.5%. V was cut by 6 bases and J by 5 bases, with 13 bases left in between. The CDR3 extends over 14 amino acids. The germline gives CDR1 LNHDA, CDR2 SQIVND (reference sequence).

This receptor was identified in an adult man with Graves' ophthalmopathy. The sample was peripheral blood. The chain links TRBV19 to TRBJ1-4; a weak D match, TRBD1 (6 bases). Written as DNA, the CDR3 is TGTGCCAGTAGCGGGGGGCAAGACAATGAAAAACTGTTTTTT. This translates into CASSGGQDNEKLFF.